The clone carrying this T cell receptor (beta chain) was counted between two and nine times. This CDR3 region has 16 residues. V was clipped by 5 bases and J by 1 base; unmatched bases: 7. CDR1 and CDR2 (germline): SGHDT, YYEEEE. The sample is drawn from a study of blood T cell repertoires in COVID-19. Looking at the study overall: There were acute and convalescent COVID-19 samples, and they came from the United States, Italy and Spain.

As handled by the study authors: By means of reference gene primer amplification, nucleated cell counts were estimated. TCRdb's table, derived via immunoSEQ multiplex PCR, lists solely in-frame clones and lacks some. The D gene and trimming were derived from the DNA, and the V and J assignments and clone size from that table. The table lists about 150,000 clones, 84% of them singletons. In terms of age and location, participants ranged from roughly 18 to 100 years and lived in under 30 US areas. Allocation to cohorts depended on clinical history reported by the participants. The sequenced sample consisted of PBMCs or T cells enriched from blood (not recorded which). The TCR originated in a man between 45 and 60 years old who had recovered from COVID-19. J is TRBJ2-3 and V is TRBV5-6; the match to TRBD2 covers 10 bases. The CDR3 DNA sequence: TGTGCCAGCAGTTCCTCCGGGACTAGCGGCACAGATACGCAGTATTTT. This translates into CASSSSGTSGTDTQYF.